Following are 20 T cell receptor beta chains from one sample sequenced in a study of OX40 agonist ivuxolimab in advanced cancers. Measured with immunoSEQ multiplex PCR; TCRdb has only the in-frame clones, and not every one. Among tens of thousands of clones, over 80% were seen once, and the ten largest hold 15% to 20%. Material: CD4+ or CD8+ T cells sorted from blood, obtained in a trial of the OX40 agonist ivuxolimab. The receptor source for this set is an adult with an advanced solid tumor such as melanoma, head and neck, liver or kidney cancer.

V and J are TRBV2 and TRBJ2-7; the match to TRBD2 covers 10 bases. The V segment lost 9 bases and the J segment 7 bases; nucleotides outside the gene matches: 9. The germline gives CDR1 SNHLY, CDR2 FYNNEI. The CDR3 totals 13 residues. CDR3 sequence (DNA): TGTGCCAGTAAAAGCGGGAGGGCGGTGGAGCAGTACTTC. It is translated as CASKSGRAVEQYF.

The CDR3 loop is CASSQTVGNYEQYF. Written as DNA, the CDR3 is TGCGCCAGCAGCCAAACTGTGGGAAACTACGAGCAGTACTTC. The chain links TRBV4-1 to TRBJ2-7; D unresolved. Looked up from germline, CDR1 is MGHRA and CDR2 is YSYEKL. The V and J ends lost 2 bases and 3 bases respectively, with 11 bases between them. This CDR3 contains 14 residues.

V gene TRBV13 combines with J gene TRBJ2-2, with D possibly being TRBD1 or TRBD2 (5 bases each). CDR1 and CDR2 (germline): PRHDT, FYEKMQ (reference sequence). CDR3 size: 15 residues. V was pared by 5 bases and J by 4 bases, with 14 bases between. The CDR3 is CASSLGPPGTGELFF. CDR3 coding DNA: TGTGCCAGCAGCCTGGGACCCCCGGGCACCGGGGAGCTGTTTTTT.

The CDR3 nucleotides read TGTGCCAGCAGCAAAGACGAAAGGGACGGAGACTATGGCTACACCTTC. Amino acid sequence: CASSKDERDGDYGYTF. The chain has TRBV21-1 and TRBJ1-2. TRBV21-1 is a known pseudogene. The length of the CDR3 is 16 residues.

The chain combines TRBV9 with TRBJ2-3; D gene ambiguous. The germline gives CDR1 SGDLS, CDR2 YYNGEE. Trimming took 3 bases from V and 2 from J, leaving 19 bases between them. The CDR3 loop spans 17 amino acids. The DNA for the CDR3 is TGTGCCAGCAGCGAGCCCGACGTGCGCGGATCCACAGATACGCAGTATTTT. This codes for CASSEPDVRGSTDTQYF.

CDR3 loop: CASGLVGDSYGYTF. CDR3 DNA sequence: TGTGCTAGTGGTTTGGTGGGGGACAGCTATGGCTACACCTTC. J is TRBJ1-2 and V is TRBV12-5; 7 bases fit TRBD1. With V trimmed by 0 bases and J by 4 bases, 2 bases remained unmatched. The CDR3 has 14 residues. Germline V CDR1 and CDR2: LGHNT, FRNRAP. Based on the CDR3 plus reference TRBV12-5 and TRBJ1-2, the full variable domain is DARVTQTPRHKVTEMGQEVTMRCQPILGHNTVFWYRQTMMQGLELLAYFRNRAPLDDSGMPKDRFSAEMPDATLATLKIQPSEPRDSAVYFCASGLVGDSYGYTFGSGTRLTVV.

The chain carries TRBV6-6 and TRBJ2-7, with 7 bases lining up with TRBD2. Germline CDR1 reads MNHNY; CDR2 reads SVGAGI (reference sequence). V was pared by 6 bases and J by 0 bases, with 11 bases of the junction left unmatched. This CDR3 is 16 amino acids long. The CDR3 sequence is CASSLTRTGGSYEQYF. The CDR3 DNA reads as TGTGCCAGCAGCCTCACTCGGACGGGAGGCTCCTACGAGCAGTACTTC.

The chain couples TRBV29-1 to TRBJ1-4; D is possibly TRBD1 (6 bases). Germline V gene data show CDR1 as SQVTM and CDR2 as ANQGSEA. The CDR3 consists of 16 residues. Trimming shortened V by 0 bases and J by 0 bases, and 11 bases separated the two germline ends. The CDR3 protein is CSVEDPGTPTNEKLFF. The CDR3 DNA reads TGCAGCGTTGAAGATCCCGGGACACCAACTAATGAAAAACTGTTTTTT.

This chain uses TRBV27 with TRBJ2-7, with D maybe TRBD2 (5 bases). This CDR3 spans 14 amino acids. Trimming cost V 3 bases and J 2 bases, with 11 bases left between them. Germline CDR1 reads MNHEY; CDR2 reads SMNVEV (reference sequence). The CDR3 sequence is CASSFTGKTYEQYF. The CDR3 region has the DNA TGTGCCAGCAGTTTCACCGGGAAGACCTACGAGCAGTACTTC.

The genes are TRBV6-1 and TRBJ2-7, with TRBD2 matching over 8 bases. Germline V CDR1 and CDR2: MNHNS, SASEGT. The CDR3 runs 19 residues. Losses at the gene ends were 3 bases for V and 0 bases for J; bases not matched to a gene: 16. The DNA of the CDR3 is TGTGCCAGCAGTGAGAGGGGGGGCCTAGCGGGCCATTACTCCTACGAGCAGTACTTC. Translated, it gives CASSERGGLAGHYSYEQYF.

The rearrangement joins TRBV11-1 to TRBJ1-1; D is unclear. V was trimmed by 6 bases and J by 0 bases, leaving 11 bases between them. Germline loops: CDR1 SGHAT, CDR2 FQDESV (reference sequence). This CDR3 region has 14 residues. The CDR3 sequence: CASSSPEMNTEAFF. CDR3 coding DNA: TGTGCCAGCAGTTCCCCGGAGATGAACACTGAAGCTTTCTTT.

V usage is TRBV29-1 and J usage is TRBJ2-5, with a weak D call TRBD2 (5 bases). Germline CDR1 is SQVTM and CDR2 is ANQGSEA. The V end lost 4 bases, the J end lost 5 bases, and 8 bases lay between the germline ends. The CDR3 has 11 amino acids. The CDR3 spells CSVGGRETQYF. The CDR3 DNA is TGCAGCGTTGGCGGGCGGGAGACCCAGTACTTC.

This chain joins TRBV7-6 and TRBJ2-7, with TRBD1 identical over 8 bases. There are 14 residues in the CDR3. The ends lost 1 base at V and 1 base at J; junction bases unmatched: 0. The V gene's germline CDR1 is SGHVS and CDR2 FNYEAQ. The CDR3 DNA is TGTGCCAGCAGCTTAGGGACAGGGTCCTACGAGCAGTACTTC. This gives the protein CASSLGTGSYEQYF.

This chain links TRBV11-2 with TRBJ2-1, with 11 positions matching TRBD2. Trimming removed 2 bases from V and 10 bases from J; junction bases left unmatched: 10. The CDR3 totals 16 residues. Germline loops: CDR1 SGHAT, CDR2 FQNNGV. CDR3 sequence: CASSLWGTSGSGEQFF. In nucleotides, the CDR3 is TGTGCCAGCAGCTTATGGGGTACTAGCGGGAGTGGAGAGCAGTTCTTC.

This clone appeared once. This chain uses TRBV28 with TRBJ1-2; tentatively, D is TRBD1 (5 bases). Germline-derived CDR1 and CDR2 are MDHEN and SYDVKM. The V end lost 3 bases, the J end lost 7 bases, and 12 bases lay between the germline ends. The CDR3 length is 13 residues. The CDR3 spells CASSFAGPAGYTF. The CDR3 bases are TGTGCCAGCAGTTTCGCGGGGCCGGCTGGCTACACCTTC.

The J gene is TRBJ2-1, the V gene TRBV29-1, with D possibly matching TRBD2 (6 bases). CDR1 SQVTM and CDR2 ANQGSEA come from the germline V gene. CDR3 length equals 13 residues. Trimming pared 5 bases from V and 3 bases from J, leaving 11 bases between. The CDR3 DNA follows: TGCAGCGTTCTCACGGGAGACTACAATGAGCAGTTCTTC. Its translation is CSVLTGDYNEQFF.

The chain links TRBV5-1 to TRBJ1-1; D remains ambiguous. V dropped 0 bases and J dropped 2 bases, with 8 bases sitting between them. Per the germline V gene, CDR1 is SGHRS and CDR2 is YFSETQ. The CDR3 has 14 amino acids. This chain's CDR3 is CASSLGTSNTEAFF. The DNA for the CDR3 is TGCGCCAGCAGCTTGGGGACCTCAAACACTGAAGCTTTCTTT.

The chain couples TRBV2 to TRBJ1-2; D perhaps matches TRBD1 (6 bases). Per the germline V gene, CDR1 is SNHLY and CDR2 is FYNNEI. V was clipped by 8 bases and J by 8 bases, with 18 bases between them. CDR3 size: 13 residues. CDR3 region: CASQLQGLKGYTF. CDR3 DNA: TGTGCCAGCCAGCTACAGGGCCTCAAGGGCTACACCTTC. Combining the CDR3 with reference TRBV2 and TRBJ1-2 gives the whole variable domain EPEVTQTPSHQVTQMGQEVILRCVPISNHLYFYWYRQILGQKVEFLVSFYNNEISEKSEIFDDQFSVERPDGSNFTLKIRSTKLEDSAMYFCASQLQGLKGYTFGSGTRLTVV.

The chain combines TRBV11-2 with TRBJ2-5, with D perhaps matching TRBD1 or TRBD2 (5 bases each). This CDR3 has 15 amino acids. V was pared by 4 bases and J by 4 bases, with 16 bases between. The germline V gene has CDR1 SGHAT and CDR2 FQNNGV. As DNA, the CDR3 is TGTGCCAGCAGCTGGCAGGGAGACGAGCCAGAGACCCAGTACTTC. Translation gives CASSWQGDEPETQYF. Full variable domain (missing parts from reference TRBV11-2 and TRBJ2-5): EAGVAQSPRYKIIEKRQSVAFWCNPISGHATLYWYQQILGQGPKLLIQFQNNGVVDDSQLPKDRFSAERLKGVDSTLKIQPAKLEDSAVYLCASSWQGDEPETQYFGPGTRLLVL.

The V and J genes are TRBV7-3 and TRBJ2-5; D is perhaps TRBD1 (5 bases). Trimming shortened V by 2 bases and J by 4 bases, and 14 bases separated the two germline ends. CDR1 is SGHTA and CDR2 is FQGTGA in the germline V gene. This CDR3 contains 15 residues. The CDR3 DNA follows: TGTGCCAGCAGCTTAGTGGCTAGGGGCGGAGAGACCCAGTACTTC. It translates to CASSLVARGGETQYF.